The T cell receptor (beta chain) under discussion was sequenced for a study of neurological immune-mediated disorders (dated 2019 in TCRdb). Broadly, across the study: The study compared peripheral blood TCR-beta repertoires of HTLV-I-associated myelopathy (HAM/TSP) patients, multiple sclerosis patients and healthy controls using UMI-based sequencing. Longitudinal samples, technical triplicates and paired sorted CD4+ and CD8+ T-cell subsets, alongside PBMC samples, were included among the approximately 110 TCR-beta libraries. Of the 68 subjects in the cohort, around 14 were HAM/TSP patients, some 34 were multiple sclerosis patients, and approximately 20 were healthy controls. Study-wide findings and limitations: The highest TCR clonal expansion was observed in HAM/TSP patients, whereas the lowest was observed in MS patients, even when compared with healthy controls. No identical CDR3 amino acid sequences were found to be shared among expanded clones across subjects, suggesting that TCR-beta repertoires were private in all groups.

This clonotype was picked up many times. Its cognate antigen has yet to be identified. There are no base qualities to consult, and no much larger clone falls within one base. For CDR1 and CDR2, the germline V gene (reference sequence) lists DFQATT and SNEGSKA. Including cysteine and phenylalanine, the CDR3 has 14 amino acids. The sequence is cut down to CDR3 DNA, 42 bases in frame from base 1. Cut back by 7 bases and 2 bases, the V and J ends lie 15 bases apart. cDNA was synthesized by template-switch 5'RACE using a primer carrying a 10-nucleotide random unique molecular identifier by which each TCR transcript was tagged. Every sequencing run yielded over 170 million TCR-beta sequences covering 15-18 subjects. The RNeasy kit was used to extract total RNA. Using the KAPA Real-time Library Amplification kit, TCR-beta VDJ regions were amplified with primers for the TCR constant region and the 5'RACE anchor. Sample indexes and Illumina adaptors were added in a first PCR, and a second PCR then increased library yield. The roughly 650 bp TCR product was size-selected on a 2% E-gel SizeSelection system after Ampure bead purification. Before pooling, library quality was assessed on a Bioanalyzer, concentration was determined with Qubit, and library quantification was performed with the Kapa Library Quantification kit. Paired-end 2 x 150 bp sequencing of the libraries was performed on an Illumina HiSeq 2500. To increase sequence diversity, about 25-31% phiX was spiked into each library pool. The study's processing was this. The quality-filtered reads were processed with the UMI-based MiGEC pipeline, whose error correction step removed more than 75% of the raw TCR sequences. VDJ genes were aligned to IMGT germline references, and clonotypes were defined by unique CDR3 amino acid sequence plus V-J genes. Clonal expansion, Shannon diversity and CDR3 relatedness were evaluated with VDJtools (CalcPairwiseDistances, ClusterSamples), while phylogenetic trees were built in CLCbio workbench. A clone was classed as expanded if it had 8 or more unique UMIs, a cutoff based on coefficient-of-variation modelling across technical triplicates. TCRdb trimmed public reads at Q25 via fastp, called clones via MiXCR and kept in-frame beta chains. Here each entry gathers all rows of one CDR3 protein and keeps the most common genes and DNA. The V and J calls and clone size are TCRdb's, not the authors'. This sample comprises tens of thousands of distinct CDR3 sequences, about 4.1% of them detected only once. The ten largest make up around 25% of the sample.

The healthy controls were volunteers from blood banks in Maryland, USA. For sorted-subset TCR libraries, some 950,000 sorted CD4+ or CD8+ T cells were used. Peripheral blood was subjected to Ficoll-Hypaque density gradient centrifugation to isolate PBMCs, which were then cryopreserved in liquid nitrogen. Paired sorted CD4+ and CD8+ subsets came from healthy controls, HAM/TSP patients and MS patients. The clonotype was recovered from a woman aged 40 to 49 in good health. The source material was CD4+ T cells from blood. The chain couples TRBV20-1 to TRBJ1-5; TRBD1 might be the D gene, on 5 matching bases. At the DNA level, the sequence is TGCAGTGGGATGTCTGGGGGGGGCAATCAGCCCCAGCATTTT. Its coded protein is CSGMSGGGNQPQHF.